This TCR beta chain was captured in a study of identical twins. TCRdb re-derived calls from the 5' RACE reads in MiXCR, one entry per CDR3 protein. The table includes fewer than 450,000 distinct CDR3 sequences, about 9% detected once. The germline CDR1 and CDR2 sequences are GTSNPN and SVGIG (reference sequence). V was cut by 8 bases and J by 4 bases, with 11 bases left in between. The CDR3 sequence is 12 residues long. This clonotype was detected a few times. Antigen: not known. Study-wide results and caveats: Cross-sectional statistical analysis was relied on for the conclusions, without the same donors being followed. Abundant beta clonotypes from cord blood had fewer insertions, unlike memory repertoires, which showed none.

This receptor was identified in a woman between 45 and 65 years old in good health. The rearrangement joins TRBV30 to TRBJ2-2; perhaps TRBD2 as D (5 bases). Sequencing input: naive T cells sorted from blood. CDR3 in DNA: TGTGCCGGGTATGGAGGCACCGGGGAGCTGTTTTTT. It translates to CAGYGGTGELFF. Together with reference TRBV30 and TRBJ2-2, the CDR3 gives the full variable domain: SQTIHQWPATLVQPVGSPLSLECTVEGTSNPNLYWYRQAAGRGLQLLFYSVGIGQISSEVPQNLSASRPQDRQFILSSKKLLLSDSGFYLCAGYGGTGELFFGEGSRLTVL.